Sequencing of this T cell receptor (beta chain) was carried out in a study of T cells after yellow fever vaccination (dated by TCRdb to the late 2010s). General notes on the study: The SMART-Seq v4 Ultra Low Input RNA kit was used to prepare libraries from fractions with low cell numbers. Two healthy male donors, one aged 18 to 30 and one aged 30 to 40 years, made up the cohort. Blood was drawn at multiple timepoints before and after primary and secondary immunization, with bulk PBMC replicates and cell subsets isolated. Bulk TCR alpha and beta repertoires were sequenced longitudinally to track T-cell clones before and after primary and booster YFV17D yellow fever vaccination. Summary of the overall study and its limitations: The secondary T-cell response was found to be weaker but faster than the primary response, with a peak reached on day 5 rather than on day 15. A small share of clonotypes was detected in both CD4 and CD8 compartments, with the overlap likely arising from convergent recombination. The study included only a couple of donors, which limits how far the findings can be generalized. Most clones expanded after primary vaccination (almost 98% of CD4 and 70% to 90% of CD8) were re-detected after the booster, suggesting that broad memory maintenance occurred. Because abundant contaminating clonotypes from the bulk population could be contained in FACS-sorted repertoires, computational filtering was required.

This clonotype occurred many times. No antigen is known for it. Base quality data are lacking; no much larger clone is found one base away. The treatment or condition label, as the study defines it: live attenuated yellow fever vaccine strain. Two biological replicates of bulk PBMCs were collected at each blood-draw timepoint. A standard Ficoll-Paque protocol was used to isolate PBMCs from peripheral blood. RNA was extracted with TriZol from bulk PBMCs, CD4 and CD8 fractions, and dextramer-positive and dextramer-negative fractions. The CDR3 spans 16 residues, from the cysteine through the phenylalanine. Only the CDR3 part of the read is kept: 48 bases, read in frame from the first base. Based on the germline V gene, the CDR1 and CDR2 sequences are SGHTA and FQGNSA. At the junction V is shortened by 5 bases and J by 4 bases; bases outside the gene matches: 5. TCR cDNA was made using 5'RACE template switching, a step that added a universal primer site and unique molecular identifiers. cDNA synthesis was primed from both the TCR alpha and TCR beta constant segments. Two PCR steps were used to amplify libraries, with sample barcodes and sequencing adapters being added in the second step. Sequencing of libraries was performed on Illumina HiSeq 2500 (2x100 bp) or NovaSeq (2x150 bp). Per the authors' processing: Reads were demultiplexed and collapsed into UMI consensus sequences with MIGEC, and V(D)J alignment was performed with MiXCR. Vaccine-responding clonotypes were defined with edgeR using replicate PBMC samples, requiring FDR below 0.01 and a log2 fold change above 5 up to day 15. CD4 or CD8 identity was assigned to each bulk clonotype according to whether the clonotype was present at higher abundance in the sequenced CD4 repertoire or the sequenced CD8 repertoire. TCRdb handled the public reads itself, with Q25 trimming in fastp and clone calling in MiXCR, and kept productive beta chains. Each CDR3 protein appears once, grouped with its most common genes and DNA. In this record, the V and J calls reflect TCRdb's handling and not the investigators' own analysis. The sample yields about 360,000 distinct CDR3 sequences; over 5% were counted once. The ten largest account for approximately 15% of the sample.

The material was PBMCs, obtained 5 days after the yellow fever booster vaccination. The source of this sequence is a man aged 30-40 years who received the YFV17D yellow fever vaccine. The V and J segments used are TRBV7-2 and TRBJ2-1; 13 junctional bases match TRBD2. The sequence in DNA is TGTGCCAGCAGCCAACTAGCGGGAGGGGATTACAATGAGCAGTTCTTC. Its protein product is CASSQLAGGDYNEQFF.